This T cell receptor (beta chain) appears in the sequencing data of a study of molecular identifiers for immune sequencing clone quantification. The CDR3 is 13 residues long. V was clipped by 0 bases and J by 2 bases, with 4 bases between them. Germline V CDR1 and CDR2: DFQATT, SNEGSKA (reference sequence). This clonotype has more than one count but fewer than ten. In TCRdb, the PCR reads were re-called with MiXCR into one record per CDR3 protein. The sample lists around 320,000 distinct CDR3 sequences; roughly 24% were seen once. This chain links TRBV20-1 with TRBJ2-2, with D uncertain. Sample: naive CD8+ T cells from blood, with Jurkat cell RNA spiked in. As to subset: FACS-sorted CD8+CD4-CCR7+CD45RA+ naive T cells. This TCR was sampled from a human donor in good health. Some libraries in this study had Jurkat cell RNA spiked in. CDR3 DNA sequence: TGCAGTGCTAGAGATCCCAACACCGGGGAGCTGTTTTTT. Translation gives CSARDPNTGELFF.